The rows below give T cell receptor beta chains drawn from one sample of a study of cytomegalovirus exposure and HLA in healthy donors. Sequencing was performed with immunoSEQ multiplex PCR; in TCRdb, only in-frame clones are kept and a portion is missing. This table holds tens of thousands of clones, under 85% found once. The sequencing input was PBMCs. The receptors shown here come from a male donor in good health and CMV-seropositive. Both conserved end residues are part of each CDR3. D genes are given only for firm matches. Size is stated for part of the rows, as once, few or many counts, or as a class when the clone is expanded.

j_gene	v_gene	d_gene	abundance	CDR3aa	CDR3nt
TRBJ1-2	TRBV9	-	few	CASSVDPGSNYGYTF	TGTGCCAGCAGCGTAGATCCAGGCTCTAACTATGGCTACACCTTC
TRBJ2-2	TRBV6-1	TRBD1	-	CASRQGTGELFF	TGTGCCAGCAGACAGGGGACCGGGGAGCTGTTTTTT
TRBJ2-3	TRBV5-6	-	-	CASSSEGQLNTDTQYF	TGTGCCAGCAGCTCGGAGGGACAGCTTAACACAGATACGCAGTATTTT
TRBJ1-3	TRBV20-1	-	-	CSAPLRGTIYF	TGCAGTGCCCCCCTGCGGGGCACCATATATTTT
TRBJ2-1	TRBV4-3	-	-	CASSQDLERQLVSYNEQFF	TGCGCCAGCAGCCAAGATTTGGAACGTCAGCTAGTCTCCTACAATGAGCAGTTCTTC
TRBJ1-2	TRBV6-5	TRBD1	-	CASSRGQGTNYGYTF	TGTGCCAGCAGTAGAGGACAGGGCACTAACTATGGCTACACCTTC
TRBJ2-7	TRBV7-6	-	-	CASSLGRIDEQYF	TGTGCCAGCAGCTTAGGTCGTATCGACGAGCAGTACTTC
TRBJ2-1	TRBV4-1	TRBD2	-	CASSQDGLAGNEQFF	TGCGCCAGCAGCCAAGACGGACTAGCAGGCAATGAGCAGTTCTTC
TRBJ1-4	TRBV18	TRBD1	-	CASSLTGVGEKLFF	TGTGCCAGCTCACTGACAGGGGTGGGAGAAAAACTGTTTTTT
TRBJ2-7	TRBV30	-	-	CAWSGGDGRSYEQYF	TGTGCCTGGAGTGGGGGGGACGGACGATCCTACGAGCAGTACTTC
TRBJ1-5	TRBV7-2	-	-	CASSLKASSNQPQHF	TGTGCCAGCAGCTTAAAAGCGTCTAGCAATCAGCCCCAGCATTTT
TRBJ2-7	TRBV5-4	TRBD1	-	CASSLVTGGAYEQYF	TGTGCCAGCAGCTTGGTGACAGGGGGGGCCTACGAGCAGTACTTC
TRBJ1-1	TRBV7-6	-	-	CASSSGASAEAFF	TGTGCCAGCAGCAGCGGGGCGAGCGCTGAAGCTTTCTTT
TRBJ2-7	TRBV30	TRBD1	-	CAWTRRRTGGGYEQYF	TGTGCCTGGACCCGGAGAAGGACAGGGGGCGGCTACGAGCAGTACTTC
TRBJ1-5	TRBV4-1	-	-	CASSQREDSSNQPQHF	TGCGCCAGCAGCCAGCGAGAGGACAGTAGCAATCAGCCCCAGCATTTT
TRBJ1-2	TRBV29-1	TRBD1	-	CSVVATGTGHGYTF	TGCAGCGTTGTGGCCACCGGGACAGGGCATGGCTACACCTTC